This entry concerns a single TCR beta chain. Antigen unknown. This entry is derived from a study of T cell responses to AZD1222 COVID-19 vaccine. The repertoire was sequenced with immunoSEQ multiplex PCR; TCRdb's copy has only in-frame clones and lacks some. The repertoire holds some 150,000 clones, with roughly nine tenths as singletons. The V and J ends lost 6 bases and 4 bases respectively, with 11 bases between them. The CDR3 runs to 13 residues. Germline values: CDR1 LGHDT, CDR2 YNNKEL (reference sequence). Overall study results and limits: The donors showed a predominance of white British ancestry and of females, with possible underestimation of clonal diversity. At baseline, just a handful of AZD1222 recipients tested seropositive.

This rearrangement joins TRBV3-1 (or the pseudogene TRBV3-2) to TRBJ2-3, with D maybe TRBD1 (5 bases). The origin of this receptor is an adult in good health. Specimen: peripheral blood, collected on day 0 of MenACWY control vaccination. In DNA, the CDR3 is TGTGCCAGCAGTACTCCAGGGTCAGATACGCAGTATTTT. Its translation is CASSTPGSDTQYF.